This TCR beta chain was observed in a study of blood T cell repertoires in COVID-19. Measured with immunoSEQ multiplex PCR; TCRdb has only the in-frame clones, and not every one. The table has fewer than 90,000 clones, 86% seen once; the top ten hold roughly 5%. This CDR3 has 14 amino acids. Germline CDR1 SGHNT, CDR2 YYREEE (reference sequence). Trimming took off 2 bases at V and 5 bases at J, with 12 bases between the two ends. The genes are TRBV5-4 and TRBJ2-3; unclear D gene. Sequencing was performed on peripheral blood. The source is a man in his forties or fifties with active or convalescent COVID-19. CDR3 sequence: CASSLTERIDTQYF. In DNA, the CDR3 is TGTGCCAGCAGCTTAACTGAGCGAATAGATACGCAGTATTTT. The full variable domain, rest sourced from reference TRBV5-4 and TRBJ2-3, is ETGVTQSPTHLIKTRGQQVTLRCSSQSGHNTVSWYQQALGQGPQFIFQYYREEENGRGNFPPRFSGLQFPNYSSELNVNALELDDSALYLCASSLTERIDTQYFGPGTRLTVL.